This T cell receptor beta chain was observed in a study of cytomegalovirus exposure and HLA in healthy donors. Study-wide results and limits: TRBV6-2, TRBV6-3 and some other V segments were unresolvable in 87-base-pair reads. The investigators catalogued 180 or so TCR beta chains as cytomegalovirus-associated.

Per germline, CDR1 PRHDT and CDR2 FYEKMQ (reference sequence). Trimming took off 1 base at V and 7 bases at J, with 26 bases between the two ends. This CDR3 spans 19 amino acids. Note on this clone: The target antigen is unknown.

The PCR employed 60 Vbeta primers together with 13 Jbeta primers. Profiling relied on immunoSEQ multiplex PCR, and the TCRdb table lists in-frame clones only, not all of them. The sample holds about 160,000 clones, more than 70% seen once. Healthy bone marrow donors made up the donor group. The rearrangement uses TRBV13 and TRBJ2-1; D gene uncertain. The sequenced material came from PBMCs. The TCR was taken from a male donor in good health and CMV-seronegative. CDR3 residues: CASSLVSPEVARVRNEQFF. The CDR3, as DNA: TGTGCCAGCAGCTTAGTCTCCCCCGAGGTAGCTCGGGTTAGGAATGAGCAGTTCTTC.